This T cell receptor (beta chain) appears in the sequencing data of a study of cytomegalovirus exposure and HLA in healthy donors. CDR3 length: 15 residues. The germline V gene encodes CDR1 SGDLS and CDR2 YYNGEE. The PCR contained 60 Vbeta and 13 Jbeta primers. Assay: immunoSEQ multiplex PCR; the TCRdb copy retains only in-frame clones and omits some. This table has about 160,000 clones, roughly 80% appearing once. The V call is TRBV9, the J call TRBJ2-5; 10 nucleotides agree with TRBD1. Matching the DNA end better, TRBJ2-7 makes the J call doubtful. This receptor was taken from a middle-aged man in good health and CMV-seropositive. The sequencing sample was made of PBMCs. This CDR3 is CASSRGQGNSYEQYF. CDR3 coding DNA: TGTGCCAGCAGCAGGGGACAGGGGAACTCCTACGAGCAGTACTTC.